These 20 T cell receptor beta chains originate from one sample sequenced in a study of T cells in Graves' hyperthyroidism and ophthalmopathy. Using RNA transcripts as the source, TCR beta CDR3 regions were amplified. TCR CDR3 underwent first-round RT-PCR with the HTBI primer set. Each CDR3 protein is one row after TCRdb ran MiXCR on the multiplex PCR reads. The top ten clones hold about 3.8% of a sample with about 620,000 distinct CDR3 sequences, roughly 17% of them seen once. The sequencing sample was made of blood. These receptors all come from a woman under 40 with Graves' hyperthyroidism.

CDR3 coding DNA: TGTGCCAGCAGCGTAGGGCAGGATCTGGAGCCCCAGCATTTT. It is translated as CASSVGQDLEPQHF. V usage is TRBV9 and J usage is TRBJ1-5; no firm D call. The V end lost 0 bases, the J end lost 8 bases, and 12 bases lay between the germline ends. CDR1 is SGDLS, CDR2 YYNGEE, per germline. The CDR3 loop spans 14 amino acids. Full variable domain (remainder filled in from reference TRBV9 and TRBJ1-5): DSGVTQTPKHLITATGQRVTLRCSPRSGDLSVYWYQQSLDQGLQFLIQYYNGEERAKGNILERFSAQQFPDLHSELNLSSLELGDSALYFCASSVGQDLEPQHFGDGTRLSIL.

This clonotype showed up many times. This chain connects TRBV11-3 to TRBJ1-1; D gene uncertain. The germline gives CDR1 SGHNT, CDR2 YENEEA. The CDR3 sequence is 13 residues long. Trimming stripped 2 bases from V and 7 bases from J, with 11 bases between. CDR3: CASSLISGIEAFF. In nucleotides, the CDR3 is TGTGCCAGCAGCTTAATTAGTGGGATTGAAGCTTTCTTT.

The sample holds many counts of this clonotype. The J gene is TRBJ2-3, the V gene TRBV7-6; unclear D gene. Germline loops: CDR1 SGHVS, CDR2 FNYEAQ. This CDR3 comprises 12 residues. V was pared by 2 bases and J by 6 bases, with 6 bases between. This CDR3 reads CASSLSPDTQYF. The CDR3 DNA follows: TGTGCCAGCAGCTTAAGCCCGGATACGCAGTATTTT.

This clonotype was recorded many times. The chain links TRBV6-1 to TRBJ1-2, with D uncertain. Germline V gives CDR1 MNHNS, CDR2 SASEGT. The V end was cut by 6 bases, the J end by 7 bases, with 18 bases between. The CDR3 covers 14 residues. CDR3 loop: CASRSRVWELGYTF. The CDR3 nucleotides are TGTGCCAGCAGGTCGCGGGTCTGGGAACTTGGCTACACCTTC.

This clonotype was detected a few times. The CDR3 DNA reads as TGTGCCGGAGGGGGACAGGGCAATCAGCCCCAGCATTTT. It yields the protein CAGGGQGNQPQHF. The chain couples TRBV6-1 to TRBJ1-5; 8 bases map to TRBD1. The V and J ends lost 11 bases and 2 bases, in that order; junction bases with no gene match: 5. CDR3 length equals 13 residues. Germline lookup yields CDR1 MNHNS and CDR2 SASEGT.

A word on this clonotype: This may be a read error, as it is one base from a much larger clone. This chain joins TRBV5-1 and TRBJ2-1; D tentatively reads TRBD1 or TRBD2 (5 bases each). The CDR3 extends over 16 amino acids. Per the germline V gene, CDR1 is SGHRS and CDR2 is YFSETQ. Written as DNA, the CDR3 is TGCACCAGCAGCCCGGGGACGGGCCTATCCTACAATGAGCAGTTCTTC. Its protein is CTSSPGTGLSYNEQFF.

This clonotype was recorded many times. V gene TRBV2 combines with J gene TRBJ2-1; D could derive from TRBD1 or TRBD2 (5 bases each). Germline values: CDR1 SNHLY, CDR2 FYNNEI. The CDR3 consists of 15 residues. The V gene lost 6 bases and the J gene lost 5 bases, with 17 bases spanning the gap. For the CDR3, the DNA is TGTGCCAGCAGCGACCTAGGGACGACCGACAATGAGCAGTTCTTC. Encoded protein: CASSDLGTTDNEQFF.

This clonotype was observed a few times. The CDR3 spells CAWSVREQVSTDTQYF. The CDR3 nucleotides read TGTGCCTGGAGTGTACGGGAGCAGGTTAGCACAGATACGCAGTATTTT. The chain links TRBV30 to TRBJ2-3; TRBD2 is a possible D gene (6 bases). V was pared by 0 bases and J by 0 bases, with 13 bases between. This CDR3 region has 16 residues. Germline V gives CDR1 GTSNPN, CDR2 SVGIG (reference sequence).

This clonotype was recorded many times. This chain joins TRBV20-1 and TRBJ2-1; perhaps TRBD2 as D (6 bases). The CDR3 runs 15 residues. V lost 1 base and J 0 bases, leaving 10 bases between the germline ends. Germline V gene data show CDR1 as DFQATT and CDR2 as SNEGSKA (reference sequence). The CDR3 loop is CSARGGVSSYNEQFF. CDR3 coding DNA: TGCAGTGCTAGAGGGGGGGTCAGCTCCTACAATGAGCAGTTCTTC.

This chain links TRBV5-1 with TRBJ2-2; 11 bases are a match to TRBD2. The CDR3 extends over 16 amino acids. Trimming took 4 bases from V and 6 from J; bases not matched to a gene: 8. From germline, CDR1 is SGHRS and CDR2 YFSETQ. The CDR3 sequence: CASSGGGLAESGELFF. Written as DNA, the CDR3 is TGCGCCAGCAGCGGGGGGGGACTAGCGGAGTCCGGGGAGCTGTTTTTT. The variable domain in full, completed from reference TRBV5-1 and TRBJ2-2, reads KAGVTQTPRYLIKTRGQQVTLSCSPISGHRSVSWYQQTPGQGLQFLFEYFSETQRNKGNFPGRFSGRQFSNSRSEMNVSTLELGDSALYLCASSGGGLAESGELFFGEGSRLTVL.

The sample holds a few counts of this clonotype. In nucleotides, the CDR3 is TGTGCCAGTAGACTACATGCGGGTCAGCCCCAGCATTTT. Its translation: CASRLHAGQPQHF. This chain uses TRBV19 with TRBJ1-5; no clear D. Per germline, CDR1 LNHDA and CDR2 SQIVND (reference sequence). Trimming cost V 6 bases and J 6 bases, with 12 bases left between them. The CDR3 totals 13 residues.

V is TRBV6-5 and J is TRBJ2-1; TRBD2 matches 10 bases. Germline CDR1 reads MNHEY; CDR2 reads SVGAGI. Losses at the gene ends were 6 bases for V and 6 bases for J; bases not matched to a gene: 11. CDR3 length equals 16 residues. CDR3 in DNA: TGTGCCAGCAGCTTAAGGCTAGCGGGAGCTTTCAATGAGCAGTTCTTC. Translated, it gives CASSLRLAGAFNEQFF.

This clonotype occurred once. V gene TRBV20-1 combines with J gene TRBJ1-4; D not certain. There are 14 residues in the CDR3. Per germline, CDR1 DFQATT and CDR2 SNEGSKA (reference sequence). V was cut by 0 bases and J by 4 bases, with 9 bases left in between. This CDR3 is CSARDWAVNEKLFF. The CDR3 coding sequence is TGCAGTGCTAGAGATTGGGCAGTTAATGAAAAACTGTTTTTT.

This clonotype was counted many times. CDR3 protein: CASSFISGNTIYF. The CDR3 DNA follows: TGTGCCAGCAGTTTCATCTCTGGAAACACCATATATTTT. The chain couples TRBV6-1 to TRBJ1-3, with D unclear. Trimming pared 5 bases from V and 0 bases from J, leaving 5 bases between. This CDR3 is built from 13 residues. Looked up from germline, CDR1 is MNHNS and CDR2 is SASEGT.

The rearrangement links TRBV5-8 to TRBJ1-1; perhaps TRBD1 as D (5 bases). V was shortened by 4 bases and J by 0 bases, with 7 bases between the two germline ends. Germline V CDR1 and CDR2: SGHTS, YDEGEE. This CDR3 has 13 amino acids. DNA for the CDR3: TGTGCCAGCAGCGGGGACTTGAACACTGAAGCTTTCTTT. The encoded protein is CASSGDLNTEAFF. Using reference TRBV5-8 and TRBJ1-1 for the parts outside the CDR3, the full variable domain is EAGVTQSPTHLIKTRGQQATLRCSPISGHTSVYWYQQALGLGLQFLLWYDEGEERNRGNFPPRFSGRQFPNYSSELNVNALELEDSALYLCASSGDLNTEAFFGQGTRLTVV.

This clonotype has just a few counts. The chain couples TRBV5-6 to TRBJ2-1; possibly TRBD1 or TRBD2 for D (6 bases each). V was pared by 2 bases and J by 8 bases, with 26 bases between. The CDR3 totals 18 residues. Germline loops: CDR1 SGHDT, CDR2 YYEEEE. Here the CDR3 DNA reads TGTGCCAGCAGCTTTAGGGGCGGAGGAGAGTCGGAGGGGGATGAGCAGTTCTTC. Translating it yields CASSFRGGGESEGDEQFF.

This clonotype came up a few times. V is TRBV18 and J is TRBJ2-2; D perhaps matches TRBD1 (6 bases). CDR1 and CDR2 (germline): KGHSH, LQKENI. The CDR3 spans 13 residues. Trimming shortened V by 5 bases and J by 4 bases, and 8 bases separated the two germline ends. CDR3 nucleotide sequence: TGTGCCAGCTCAGCGACAGGCACCGGGGAGCTGTTTTTT. As protein: CASSATGTGELFF.

This clonotype was recorded many times. This chain joins TRBV2 and TRBJ2-3, with unresolved D. Trimming pared 7 bases from V and 6 bases from J, leaving 17 bases between. The CDR3 is 14 amino acids. Germline V gene lookup returns CDR1 SNHLY and CDR2 FYNNEI. CDR3 sequence (DNA): TGTGCCAGCAATGAGGTTTTGGGTGGGGATACGCAGTATTTT. This sequence encodes CASNEVLGGDTQYF.

The CDR3 loop is CASSLEAGGANVLTF. In DNA, the CDR3 is TGCGCCAGCAGCTTGGAGGCGGGCGGGGCCAACGTCCTGACTTTC. This rearrangement joins TRBV5-1 to TRBJ2-6; TRBD2 might be the D (5 bases). This CDR3 is built from 15 residues. Deletions cut 0 bases from V and 4 bases from J, with 8 bases between. Germline V gene data show CDR1 as SGHRS and CDR2 as YFSETQ.

This clonotype was counted a few times. This chain uses TRBV28 with TRBJ1-1; a weak D match, TRBD1 (6 bases). This CDR3 region has 15 residues. V shed 7 bases and J shed 4 bases, with 19 bases lying between them. Germline CDR1 reads MDHEN; CDR2 reads SYDVKM. The DNA for the CDR3 is TGTGCCAGCATTAAAGGAGGGGGGGGGGTCACTGAAGCTTTCTTT. This codes for CASIKGGGGVTEAFF.